This T cell receptor beta chain originates from a study of T cells after somatic rescue of genetic block (dated by TCRdb to about 2020). Turning to the overall study: What the study looked at was long-term robustness, specifically in a T-cell system that came about through somatic rescue of a genetic block in T-cell development.

A word on this clone: Its antigen remains undetermined. Per-base quality was not reported, and no clone a single base away is much larger than it.

The method behind the library was the immunoSEQ multiplex PCR assay. Imported from immuneACCESS, the table was reduced by TCRdb to in-frame sequences with V and J called. These copies leave out some clones; in studies compared against another copy, an unresolved V gene accounts for under half, and the cause of the remainder is not known. This sample is represented by 7,500 to 8,500 clones; around 80% of them were singletons. About 25% of the sample belongs to the ten largest clones. Measured from the cysteine to the phenylalanine, the CDR3 is 13 residues long. The CDR3 DNA has 39 bases and is translated from base 1. CDR1 and CDR2, per the germline V gene, are SGDLS and YYNGEE. Cut back by 2 bases and 3 bases, the V and J ends lie 8 bases apart.

Source material: peripheral blood mononuclear cells (PBMCs). This TCR was recovered from a boy aged 10-17 years. Recombination connected TRBV9 to TRBJ1-1; the best D guess is TRBD1, with 5 bases matching. The DNA reads as follows: TGTGCCAGCAGCGTTGGGGGGTACACTGAAGCTTTCTTT. Translation gives CASSVGGYTEAFF. With the rest looked up from the reference TRBV9 and TRBJ1-1 genes rather than sequenced, the full variable domain is DSGVTQTPKHLITATGQRVTLRCSPRSGDLSVYWYQQSLDQGLQFLIQYYNGEERAKGNILERFSAQQFPDLHSELNLSSLELGDSALYFCASSVGGYTEAFFGQGTRLTVV.